This paragraph reports one T cell receptor (beta chain). The data were obtained in a study of memory CD8 T cells in hepatitis C reinfection. Study background: Reinfection meant HCV RNA positivity after two negatives ≥60 days apart.

The CDR3 is 17 amino acids. CDR1 and CDR2 (germline): MNHEY, SMNVEV (reference sequence). V was shortened by 8 bases and J by 7 bases, with 24 bases between the two germline ends. This sample's time point: pre-reinfection, 55 to 20 weeks before reinfection detection. TCR sequencing was done directly ex vivo on sorted cells, without expansion in vitro. Donors were people who inject drugs in the Montreal HEPCO cohort. Control naive CD8 T cells came from a couple of donors at all three reinfection time points. Profiling relied on immunoSEQ multiplex PCR, and the TCRdb table lists in-frame clones only, not all of them. The table records 50,000 or so clones, around 92% of them present only once.

The V gene is TRBV27, the J gene TRBJ1-6, with D possibly TRBD1 on 6 matching bases. The origin of this receptor is a man aged 18-30 years with hepatitis C virus infection. Source material: naive CD8+ T cells sorted from blood. The chain's CDR3 is CASWDGTLGRGNSPLHF. In DNA, the CDR3 is TGTGCCAGCTGGGATGGCACCTTAGGTAGGGGGAATTCACCCCTCCACTTT.